The present T cell receptor beta chain was sequenced within a study of cytomegalovirus exposure and HLA in healthy donors. Overall study results and limits: Overall, about 160 TCR beta chains were annotated as cytomegalovirus-associated. For cytomegalovirus status, the classifier reportedly gave diagnoses with high specificity and sensitivity.

The length of the CDR3 is 14 residues. Germline V CDR1 and CDR2: SGHAT, FQNNGV. V lost 5 bases and J lost 2; bases outside the gene matches: 3. Details on this clone: What it binds is unknown.

The protocol was immunoSEQ multiplex PCR, while the TCRdb copy is restricted to in-frame clones and leaves out a portion. This table holds about 88,000 clones, roughly 83% found once. This receptor was obtained from a young woman in good health and CMV-seropositive. This chain connects TRBV11-2 to TRBJ1-3, with 7 bases matching TRBD1. The sequenced material came from PBMCs. This CDR3 reads CASSPDRAGNTIYF. CDR3 DNA: TGTGCCAGCAGCCCAGACAGGGCTGGAAACACCATATATTTT.